One sample yielded the 28 T cell receptor beta chains listed below, sequenced in a study of T cell clonality in common variable immunodeficiency. TCRdb keeps only in-frame clones here, not all; method: immunoSEQ multiplex PCR. The record shows 35,000 to 45,000 clones for this sample, with no singletons present. The sequenced sample was peripheral blood mononuclear cells. These receptors all stem from a person aged 18-69 years in good health.

This clone was detected many times. The CDR3 extends 3 residues past the end of the read, so its final part is completed from the germline J gene. The rearrangement joins TRBV5-1 to TRBJ2-3; the D is unclear. Per the germline V gene, CDR1 is SGHRS and CDR2 is YFSETQ. This CDR3 contains 14 residues. Trimming removed 4 bases from V and 3 bases from J, with 12 bases in between. Partial CDR3 DNA: TGCGCCAGCAGCCCCCATCAACTTACAGATACG. Its translation is CASSPHQLTDT. The CDR3 reads in full as CASSPHQLTDTQYF. Based on the CDR3 plus reference TRBV5-1 and TRBJ2-3, the full variable domain is KAGVTQTPRYLIKTRGQQVTLSCSPISGHRSVSWYQQTPGQGLQFLFEYFSETQRNKGNFPGRFSGRQFSNSRSEMNVSTLELGDSALYLCASSPHQLTDTQYFGPGTRLTVL.

This clone was picked up many times. The CDR3 end lies 3 residues beyond the end of the read and is filled in from the germline J gene. The chain has TRBV10-3 and TRBJ2-3; perhaps TRBD1 as D (5 bases). CDR3 length equals 13 residues. Germline assignment: CDR1 ENHRY and CDR2 SYGVKD. The CDR3 loop is CATEDSSNQPQYF. Incomplete CDR3 DNA: TGTGCCACCGAAGACAGTAGCAATCAGCCG.

This clone was detected a few times. The CDR3 extends 3 residues past the end of the read, so its final part is completed from the germline J gene. This chain joins TRBV7-6 and TRBJ2-2; D is unresolved. Looked up from germline, CDR1 is SGHVS and CDR2 is FNYEAQ. This CDR3 is 15 amino acids long. CDR3 loop: CASSPDINTNSPLFF. The CDR3 bases that were read are TGTGCCAGCAGCCCTGATATTAACACCAATTCACCG.

This clone was seen more than once but under ten times. The CDR3 extends 3 residues past the end of the read, so its final part is completed from the germline J gene. The chain has TRBV18 and TRBJ1-2, with D possibly TRBD1 on 5 matching bases. Germline V gene lookup returns CDR1 KGHSH and CDR2 LQKENI. There are 16 residues in the CDR3. The CDR3 loop is CASSPSAPQGRNDYTF. The sequenced part of the CDR3 DNA is TGTGCCAGCTCACCATCTGCCCCCCAGGGTCGCAATGAC.

This clone was recorded at least ten times. The read comes to an end 3 residues before the CDR3 does, leaving the germline J gene to fill in the end. The chain links TRBV19 to TRBJ1-2; 10 positions match TRBD1. Germline V gene lookup returns CDR1 LNHDA and CDR2 SQIVND (reference sequence). The J segment lost 7 bases and the V segment lost 4 bases, leaving 9 bases of the junction unmatched. The CDR3 has 15 amino acids. This CDR3 is CASSTKSTGGFGYTF. The covered CDR3 bases are TGTGCCAGTAGTACAAAATCGACAGGGGGCTTTGGC. Combining the CDR3 with reference TRBV19 and TRBJ1-2 gives the whole variable domain DGGITQSPKYLFRKEGQNVTLSCEQNLNHDAMYWYRQDPGQGLRLIYYSQIVNDFQKGDIAEGYSVSREKKESFPLTVTSAQKNPTAFYLCASSTKSTGGFGYTFGSGTRLTVV.

This clone was seen repeatedly, ten times or more. The CDR3 end is not reached by the read, which stops 3 residues before it; the germline J gene fills it in. This chain connects TRBV23-1 to TRBJ1-2; D is uncertain. TRBV23-1 carries the ORF label, with uncertain function. This CDR3 contains 13 residues. Trimming removed 0 bases at V and 4 bases at J, with 6 bases between. CDR3 sequence reads: CASSQSTAYGYTF. The CDR3 bases that were read are TGCGCCAGCAGTCAATCAACAGCCTATGGC.

This clone was picked up many times. The read stops 3 residues short of the end of the CDR3; the missing end is completed from the germline J gene. V usage is TRBV28 and J usage is TRBJ2-3, with D unresolved. Trimming left V 6 bases short and J 5 bases short, with 18 bases between. Germline V lookup: CDR1 MDHEN, CDR2 SYDVKM. This CDR3 has 15 residues. Partial CDR3 DNA: TGTGCCAGCAGCCGGCCCACTAACCTGATAGATACG. Protein sequence: CASSRPTNLIDT. In full, the CDR3 reads CASSRPTNLIDTQYF.

In the case of this clone: The read falls 3 residues short of the CDR3 end, and the missing part is taken from the germline J gene. The chain combines TRBV18 with TRBJ1-5, with 10 bases that match TRBD1. With V trimmed by 6 bases and J by 4 bases, 6 bases remained unmatched. CDR1 is KGHSH, CDR2 LQKENI, per germline. CDR3 size: 15 residues. CDR3 protein: CASSPGTGENQPQHF. The covered CDR3 bases are TGTGCCAGCTCCCCCGGGACAGGGGAAAATCAGCCC.

Regarding this clone: The read ends 3 residues before the CDR3 terminus; that terminus is restored from the germline J gene. V and J are TRBV30 and TRBJ1-2; 8 positions agree with TRBD1. The CDR3 runs 15 residues. The V and J ends lost 4 bases and 4 bases, in that order; junction bases with no gene match: 11. Germline V CDR1 and CDR2: GTSNPN, SVGIG (reference sequence). CDR3 region: CAWIWTGLASYGYTF. The CDR3 bases that were read are TGTGCCTGGATTTGGACAGGGCTTGCTTCCTATGGC.

This clone was counted at least ten times. The CDR3 end is not reached by the read, which stops 3 residues before it; the germline J gene fills it in. The genes are TRBV5-1 and TRBJ2-5, with a weak D call TRBD1 (5 bases). The V end was cut by 6 bases, the J end by 3 bases, with 21 bases between. Germline CDR1 is SGHRS and CDR2 is YFSETQ. There are 16 residues in the CDR3. CDR3 sequence: CASIKGNLVSEETQYF. CDR3 DNA (partial): TGCGCCAGCATAAAGGGGAACCTTGTATCAGAAGAGACC.

This clone was seen repeatedly, ten times or more. The read terminates 3 residues before the CDR3 end, so the remaining end is supplied by the germline J gene. The rearrangement uses TRBV12-3 or TRBV12-4 and TRBJ2-3; 14 bases fit TRBD2. CDR3 length equals 16 residues. V shed 7 bases, J shed 4 bases, and the junction held 7 bases outside the gene matches. CDR3 sequence: CASNLPGLAGADTQYF. Incomplete CDR3 DNA: TGTGCCAGCAACCTACCGGGACTAGCGGGGGCAGATACG.

In the case of this clone: From the germline J gene comes the end of the CDR3, since the read stops 3 residues before it. This chain links TRBV20-1 with TRBJ2-1; the D is unclear. CDR1 and CDR2 from the germline V gene are DFQATT and SNEGSKA (reference sequence). Deletions cut 0 bases from V and 5 bases from J, with 11 bases between. The CDR3 loop spans 14 amino acids. CDR3 residues: CSARDHLVHNEQFF. CDR3 DNA, as far as it was read: TGCAGTGCTAGAGATCACCTAGTCCACAATGAG.

This clone was detected many times. Read coverage stops 3 residues before the CDR3 terminus; the germline J gene supplies the remainder. This chain connects TRBV7-1 to TRBJ1-1; D remains unclear. TRBV7-1 qualifies as an ORF whose function is uncertain. The CDR3 consists of 19 residues. Trimming cost V 3 bases and J 0 bases, with 23 bases left between them. CDR3 DNA, as far as it was read: TGTGCCAGCAGCTCCCCCCCTGCCTCCGGGGTCAACATGAACACTGAA. Translating it yields CASSSPPASGVNMNTE. The full CDR3 reads CASSSPPASGVNMNTEAFF.

Concerning this clone itself: Sequencing ends 3 residues short of the CDR3 end; the germline J gene provides the rest. The chain is built from TRBV7-9 and TRBJ1-1; D possibly corresponds to TRBD1 (5 bases). The germline V and J ends were trimmed by 0 bases and 1 base, with 9 bases remaining between them. The CDR3 covers 15 residues. From germline, CDR1 is SEHNR and CDR2 FQNEAQ (reference sequence). The CDR3 bases that were read are TGTGCCAGCAGCTTAGCTGGAAGGGGGAACACTGAA. Translation: CASSLAGRGNTE. The entire CDR3 protein is CASSLAGRGNTEAFF.

This clone was seen ten or more times. Read sequence stops 3 residues before the CDR3 end, and the germline J gene provides the missing end. This rearrangement joins TRBV19 to TRBJ2-7, with 8 bases aligning to TRBD1. Unmatched junction bases numbered 7, after V lost 9 bases and J lost 0 bases. CDR1 is LNHDA and CDR2 is SQIVND in the germline V gene (reference sequence). CDR3 size: 14 residues. The sequenced part of the CDR3 DNA is TGTGCCAGCCAGGACAGGGTAAACTCCTACGAG. Its translation is CASQDRVNSYE. The CDR3, in full, reads CASQDRVNSYEQYF.

Worth noting for this clone: The read falls 3 residues short of the CDR3 end, and the missing part is taken from the germline J gene. V and J are TRBV5-1 and TRBJ1-1; D call uncertain. Trimming pared 7 bases from V and 1 base from J, leaving 20 bases between. This CDR3 has 16 residues. Germline V gene lookup returns CDR1 SGHRS and CDR2 YFSETQ. The sequenced CDR3 bases are TGCGCCAGCCCACTGTATCCATTTGATACGAACACTGAA. This translates into CASPLYPFDTNTE. In full, the CDR3 reads CASPLYPFDTNTEAFF.

This clone was found many times. The read ends 3 residues early relative to the CDR3; the germline J gene fills the gap. The chain links TRBV19 to TRBJ2-4; D gene unclear. This CDR3 is 15 amino acids long. Trimming removed 0 bases at V and 0 bases at J, with 6 bases between. Germline values: CDR1 LNHDA, CDR2 SQIVND (reference sequence). The part of the CDR3 DNA that was read is TGTGCCAGTAGTATAGACCGACTAGCCAAAAACATT. This codes for CASSIDRLAKNI. The complete CDR3 sequence is CASSIDRLAKNIQYF.

Details on this clone: The read gets to within 3 residues of the CDR3 end, and the germline J gene fills in the rest. Other DNA sequences of this sample code for an identical CDR3. J is TRBJ2-2 and V is TRBV18; D is undetermined. Germline CDR1 reads KGHSH; CDR2 reads LQKENI. The CDR3 has 15 amino acids. V shed 4 bases and J shed 1 base, with 10 bases lying between them. CDR3 loop: CASSLSTENTGELFF. The DNA read from the CDR3 is TGTGCCAGCTCACTATCAACAGAGAACACCGGGGAG.

In its sample, this clone was seen many times. Coverage ceases 3 residues before the CDR3 finishes, and the germline J gene fills in the end. This chain uses TRBV5-1 with TRBJ1-4, with D hard to call. Germline CDR1 SGHRS, CDR2 YFSETQ. The CDR3 covers 14 residues. Between the trimmed V and J ends, which lost 1 base and 5 bases, there was a span of 9 bases. The CDR3 sequence is CASSLLSLNEKLFF. The part of the CDR3 DNA that was read is TGCGCCAGCAGCTTGCTTTCGTTGAATGAAAAA.

This clone was recorded many times. Coverage ceases 3 residues before the CDR3 finishes, and the germline J gene fills in the end. The chain has TRBV19 and TRBJ2-5; D remains unclear. Deletions cut 3 bases from V and 5 bases from J, with 7 bases between. The CDR3 sequence is 12 residues long. CDR1 is LNHDA, CDR2 SQIVND, per germline (reference sequence). CDR3 in amino acids: CASSIPRETQYF. The sequenced CDR3 bases are TGTGCCAGTAGTATTCCCCGGGAGACC.

This clone was picked up many times. The CDR3 goes on 3 residues after the read ends, and that part is filled in from the germline J gene. The V and J genes are TRBV30 and TRBJ1-5; D not certain. The CDR3 loop spans 12 amino acids. Between the trimmed V and J ends, which lost 3 bases and 5 bases, there was a span of 8 bases. The germline V gene encodes CDR1 GTSNPN and CDR2 SVGIG (reference sequence). The CDR3 reads CAWSGRDQPQHF. The CDR3 bases that were read are TGTGCCTGGAGCGGAAGGGATCAGCCC. Using reference TRBV30 and TRBJ1-5 for the parts outside the CDR3, the full variable domain is SQTIHQWPATLVQPVGSPLSLECTVEGTSNPNLYWYRQAAGRGLQLLFYSVGIGQISSEVPQNLSASRPQDRQFILSSKKLLLSDSGFYLCAWSGRDQPQHFGDGTRLSIL.

In this sample, this clone turned up many times. The read ends 3 residues shy of where the CDR3 ends; the end is completed using the germline J gene. The gene calls are TRBV19 and TRBJ2-7, with 10 bases that match TRBD1. With 2 bases clipped from V and 3 bases from J, the junction kept 4 bases outside the gene matches. CDR1 is LNHDA, CDR2 SQIVND, per germline (reference sequence). The length of the CDR3 is 15 residues. CDR3 amino acids: CASSIYGQGGYEQYF. The part of the CDR3 DNA that was read is TGTGCCAGTAGTATATACGGACAGGGGGGCTACGAG. The whole variable domain, filled in from reference TRBV19 and TRBJ2-7, reads DGGITQSPKYLFRKEGQNVTLSCEQNLNHDAMYWYRQDPGQGLRLIYYSQIVNDFQKGDIAEGYSVSREKKESFPLTVTSAQKNPTAFYLCASSIYGQGGYEQYFGPGTRLTVT.

This clone was seen ten or more times. Sequencing ends 3 residues short of the CDR3 end; the germline J gene provides the rest. V is TRBV7-9 and J is TRBJ2-3; no firm D call. CDR3 length: 15 amino acids. Trimming pared 4 bases from V and 0 bases from J, leaving 11 bases between. Per the germline V gene, CDR1 is SEHNR and CDR2 is FQNEAQ (reference sequence). CDR3 bases read: TGTGCCAGCAGCTCCCCCGGTCCTAGCACAGATACG. It encodes CASSSPGPSTDT. The entire CDR3 is CASSSPGPSTDTQYF.

This clone has more than one count but fewer than ten. With the read ending 3 residues before the CDR3 end, the germline J gene is used to fill in that end. J is TRBJ1-2 and V is TRBV18; TRBD1 is a possible D gene (5 bases). CDR3 length: 15 residues. Germline V gene lookup returns CDR1 KGHSH and CDR2 LQKENI. CDR3 protein: CASSPPDGGSYDYTF. The covered CDR3 bases are TGTGCCAGCTCACCACCGGACGGGGGTTCCTACGAC.

This clone was counted at least ten times. The CDR3 extends 3 residues past the end of the read, so its final part is completed from the germline J gene. The chain is built from TRBV6-1 and TRBJ2-5; D call uncertain. Germline-derived CDR1 and CDR2 are MNHNS and SASEGT. This CDR3 is 14 amino acids long. V gave up 1 base and J gave up 5 bases, with 11 bases separating them. The sequenced CDR3 bases are TGTGCCAGCAGTGAAGACCCCGCACGGGAGACC. It translates to CASSEDPARET. The CDR3 in full is CASSEDPARETQYF.

This clone has ten or more counts. The part of the CDR3 DNA that was read is TGTGCCAGCAGCTTATACAGGGTTAACACTGAA. Translated: CASSLYRVNTE. In full, the CDR3 reads CASSLYRVNTEAFF. This chain joins TRBV13 and TRBJ1-1; D is possibly TRBD1 (6 bases). The read stops 3 residues short of the end of the CDR3; the missing end is completed from the germline J gene. V was pared by 2 bases and J by 2 bases, with 9 bases between. There are 14 residues in the CDR3. CDR1 and CDR2 from the germline V gene are PRHDT and FYEKMQ (reference sequence). Filled out from reference TRBV13 and TRBJ1-1, the complete variable domain reads AAGVIQSPRHLIKEKRETATLKCYPIPRHDTVYWYQQGPGQDPQFLISFYEKMQSDKGSIPDRFSAQQFSDYHSELNMSSLELGDSALYFCASSLYRVNTEAFFGQGTRLTVV.

Many counts were recorded for this clone. The CDR3 end is not reached by the read, which stops 3 residues before it; the germline J gene fills it in. This chain links TRBV7-2 with TRBJ2-5; weak D call: TRBD2 (5 bases). With 4 bases removed from V and 4 bases from J, the gap between germline ends came to 7 bases. This CDR3 has 12 residues. CDR1 and CDR2 from the germline V gene are SGHTA and FQGNSA. CDR3: CASSSRGETQYF. The CDR3 DNA, read in part, is TGTGCCAGCAGCTCCCGGGGAGAGACC.

This clone was observed many times. Coverage ceases 3 residues before the CDR3 finishes, and the germline J gene fills in the end. This rearrangement joins TRBV7-3 to TRBJ2-1, with a tentative D call TRBD2 (5 bases). The CDR3 is 15 residues long. Trimming took 0 bases from V and 8 from J, leaving 14 bases between them. Per germline, CDR1 SGHTA and CDR2 FQGTGA. CDR3 region: CASSLTGAEEDEQFF. The sequenced CDR3 bases are TGTGCCAGCAGCTTAACGGGAGCGGAGGAGGATGAG. The entire variable domain, with the rest obtained from reference TRBV7-3 and TRBJ2-1, is as follows: GAGVSQTPSNKVTEKGKYVELRCDPISGHTALYWYRQSLGQGPEFLIYFQGTGAADDSGLPNDRFFAVRPEGSVSTLKIQRTERGDSAVYLCASSLTGAEEDEQFFGPGTRLTVL.